This T cell receptor (beta chain) derives from a study of shared clonotypes between healthy human individuals (dated by TCRdb to 2020 to 2022). For the study in its entirety: The cohort included a few men and a couple of women between 18 and 49 years of age. To increase sequencing depth and limit assay-specific biases, TCR repertoire library preparation and sequencing were carried out by different laboratories using diverse techniques. Per donor, leukapheresis produced somewhere between about 0.8 and 9 billion PBMCs. The study deeply sequenced blood TCR repertoires of about 5 healthy adults to estimate repertoire size and the extent of clonotype sharing between individuals. Per donor, three plates each were used for CD4 naive and CD4 memory, two for CD8 naive, and one for CD8 memory.

The full study reports these points: Higher generation probabilities were observed for clonotypes shared by all four sorted-subset donors than for non-shared clonotypes. Based on pairwise subsampling, the degree of clonotype sharing among donors was expected to be affected by sequencing depth. Sampling was restricted to blood, and TCR repertoires in tissue are likely to differ from TCR repertoires in blood. Incomplete sequencing was indicated by rarefaction of sorted-subset datasets, despite the large sequencing depth. Estimated clonotype richness was generally larger for naive than for memory subsets. The genetic and exposure-history diversity represented was limited by the small number of donors. Around 5.4% of naive CD4, around 3.5% of naive CD8, 2% to 2.5% of memory CD4, and roughly 0.4% of memory CD8 clonotypes were shared across a few donors.

Using the deep immunoSEQ assay, multiplex PCR amplified TCR CDR3 regions from genomic DNA. Extracted genomic DNA from each cell subset was spread evenly across all wells of several immunoSEQ 96-well plates, with each plate serving as a replicate. For sorted subsets, about 200 ng genomic DNA, equal to approximately 30,000 T cell genomes, was loaded into each replicate PCR. Purified libraries were measured with a Qubit 3.0 fluorometer, size-checked on a Bioanalyzer 2100, and measured again with the KAPA Library Quantification kit. Every immunoSEQ 96-well plate was sequenced on a separate single-read 150-cycle Illumina NextSeq 550 flow cell. In the authors' own workflow: Because the immunoSEQ output included only junctional sequences and no quality scores, the filtering could not be the same as the filtering used for full-length reads. Sequences were annotated with PyIR, a Python wrapper for IgBLAST v1.9, using IMGT germline references to assign V/J genes and CDR3. Reads were removed for weak V/J assignments (E-value above 1e-6), missing CDR3, stop codons, out-of-frame junctions, or ambiguous translated residues. V3J clonotypes were defined as sequences sharing an identical inferred V gene, J gene, and CDR3 amino acid sequence. To compute the percentage overlap between repertoires, the number of shared unique clonotypes was divided by the size of the smaller repertoire. Richness of each repertoire was evaluated using RTK rarefaction, the Chao1 estimator, and Recon v2.1 estimates of unobserved clonotypes. OLGA was used to compute generation probabilities for all TCRbeta clonotypes that the gDNA method yielded from a handful of donors. In its TCRdb copy, this immuneACCESS table keeps in-frame sequences only and misses some clones. Where compared with another copy, unresolved V genes explain less than half of these, and the others have no known cause. The V and J calls and clone size come from that table; D and trimming were worked out from the DNA. In this sample the table shows just over 2,000,000 clones, less than 95% of which occur a single time. 1% to 1.3% of the sample is in the top ten clones.

The germline V gene (reference sequence) supplies CDR1 SEHNR and CDR2 FQNEAQ. The CDR3, cysteine through phenylalanine, is 14 amino acids long. Solely the CDR3 DNA is kept, with 42 bases framed from the first base. Trimming at the junction amounts to 1 base on V and 4 bases on J, and the germline ends lie 10 bases apart. CD8 naive samples consisted of CD45RO-negative cells that were positively selected for CCR7, yielding a CD45RA+CCR7+ population without TemRA cells. The donors were healthy, HIV-negative adults with no recently reported acute infections or vaccinations. All donors were Caucasian adults living in Nashville, Tennessee, USA. Blood was obtained by leukapheresis, after which PBMCs were separated by Ficoll-Histopaque density gradient centrifugation and cryopreserved in liquid nitrogen vapor phase. Analytical flow cytometry was used to check the purity and quantity of each magnetically sorted T cell population. Genomic DNA was isolated from every sorted fraction and measured by UV absorbance on a Nanodrop 2000c.

This clone has a single count. Its antigen remains undetermined. No base-level quality is on record; no much larger clone is a single base apart. Recombination joined TRBV7-9 with TRBJ1-1; TRBD1 is perhaps the D gene, given 5 matching bases. The source of this sequence is a man aged 18 to 30 in good health. Sequencing used naive CD8+ T cells sorted from blood. The cell subset or site label for this specimen denotes: CD45RA+CCR7+. At the DNA level, the sequence is TGTGCCAGCAGCTTAGAAACAGGTACCACTGAAGCTTTCTTT. The translation is CASSLETGTTEAFF.